This TCR beta chain came from a study of CXCR3-negative and CXCR3-positive naive CD8 T cells. Study context: Libraries each contributed about 1.5 +/- 0.3 million TRB reads, for approximately 130 million in total. Findings and caveats of the study: Naive cells that were CXCR3-positive had more hydrophobic TRB CDR3s (compared with CXCR3-negative naive cells). The study found CXCR3 expression partially decreased after cryopreservation and ran most assays on fresh PBMCs.

The CDR3 has 15 residues. Germline CDR1 and CDR2: SQVTM and ANQGSEA. A word on this clonotype: Its antigen is currently unknown.

cDNA libraries for TRB were generated by 5' RACE incorporating UMI labels. TCRdb reworked the 5' RACE reads into one entry per CDR3 protein, no DNA. This specimen shows roughly 7,900 distinct CDR3 sequences; the ten leading clones hold around 1.9%. Phenotypically, naive CD8+ T cells corresponded to CD45RO-CCR7+CD27+CD95-. The chain combines TRBV29-1 with TRBJ1-2; checking the TCRdb D call of TRBD1 is not possible without DNA. The sample was naive CXCR3- CD8+ T cells from blood. Subset indicated: CD45RO-CCR7+CD27+CD95- naive CD8+ T cells lacking CXCR3 (TNR3-). The source of this sequence is a human donor in good health. Some clones in this sample may be carry-over from other donors' samples. The CDR3 sequence is CSVDGQGAPSYGYTF.